This TCR beta chain was profiled in a study of CD8 T cells in ankylosing spondylitis. Whole-study results and caveats: What seemed typical of ankylosing spondylitis blood was a TCR beta motif built from eight highly homologous variants. Reported data indicate significant enrichment of disease-linked clones within matched ankylosing spondylitis synovial fluid.

About this clonotype: Its cognate antigen is unknown.

A single record per CDR3 protein comes from TCRdb applying MiXCR to the 5' RACE reads. The sample holds around 890,000 distinct CDR3 sequences, approximately 10% seen once. The CDR3 runs to 13 residues. Trimming shortened V by 4 bases and J by 4 bases, and 10 bases separated the two germline ends. Germline V gene sequence: CDR1 DFQATT, CDR2 SNEGSKA (reference sequence). V is TRBV20-1 and J is TRBJ1-4; D gene unclear. Sequenced sample: blood, either unsorted or a sorted T cell fraction (not recorded which). This clonotype was sampled from a male donor with ankylosing spondylitis. In DNA form, the CDR3 reads TGCAGTGCTATCCGGGCCCTTAATGAAAAACTGTTTTTT. Translated, it gives CSAIRALNEKLFF.